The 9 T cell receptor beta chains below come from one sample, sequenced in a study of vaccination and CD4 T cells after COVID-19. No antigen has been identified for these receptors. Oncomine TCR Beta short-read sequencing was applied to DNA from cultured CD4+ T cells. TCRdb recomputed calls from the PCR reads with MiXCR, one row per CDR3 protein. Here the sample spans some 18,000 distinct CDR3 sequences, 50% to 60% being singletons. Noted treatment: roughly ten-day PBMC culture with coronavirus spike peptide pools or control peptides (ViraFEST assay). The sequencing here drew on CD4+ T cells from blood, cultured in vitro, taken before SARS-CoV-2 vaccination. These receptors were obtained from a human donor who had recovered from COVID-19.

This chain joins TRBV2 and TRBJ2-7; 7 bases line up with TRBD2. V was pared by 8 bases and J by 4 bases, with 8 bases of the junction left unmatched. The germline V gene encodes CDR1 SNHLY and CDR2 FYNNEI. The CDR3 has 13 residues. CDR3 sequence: CASGLGGPYEQYF. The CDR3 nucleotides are TGTGCCAGCGGGTTGGGAGGGCCTTACGAGCAGTACTTC.

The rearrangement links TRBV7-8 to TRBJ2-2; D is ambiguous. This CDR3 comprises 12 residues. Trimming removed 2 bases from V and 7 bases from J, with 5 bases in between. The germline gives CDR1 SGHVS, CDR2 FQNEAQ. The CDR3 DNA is TGTGCCAGCAGCTTAATTATCGGGGAGCTGTTTTTT. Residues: CASSLIIGELFF.

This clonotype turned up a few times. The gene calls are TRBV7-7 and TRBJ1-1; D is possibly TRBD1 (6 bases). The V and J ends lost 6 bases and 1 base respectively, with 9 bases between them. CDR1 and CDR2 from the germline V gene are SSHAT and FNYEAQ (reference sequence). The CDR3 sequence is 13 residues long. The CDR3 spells CASSSDRNTEAFF. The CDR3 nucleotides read TGTGCCAGCAGTTCGGACAGGAACACTGAAGCTTTCTTT. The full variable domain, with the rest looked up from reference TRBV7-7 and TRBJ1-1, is GAGVSQSPRYKVTKRGQDVTLRCDPISSHATLYWYQQALGQGPEFLTYFNYEAQPDKSGLPSDRFSAERPEGSISTLTIQRTEQRDSAMYRCASSSDRNTEAFFGQGTRLTVV.

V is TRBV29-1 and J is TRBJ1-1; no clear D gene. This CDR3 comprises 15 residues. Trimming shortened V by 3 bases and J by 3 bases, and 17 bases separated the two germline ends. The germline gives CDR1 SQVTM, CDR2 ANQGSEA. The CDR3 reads CSVDGFAGRDTEAFF. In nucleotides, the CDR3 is TGCAGCGTTGACGGATTCGCGGGTCGGGACACTGAAGCTTTCTTT.

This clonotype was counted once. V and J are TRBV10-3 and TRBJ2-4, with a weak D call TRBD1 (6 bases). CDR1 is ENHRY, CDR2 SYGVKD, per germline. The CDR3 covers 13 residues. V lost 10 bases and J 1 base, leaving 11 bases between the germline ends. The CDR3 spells CASQGSAKNIQYF. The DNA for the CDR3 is TGTGCCAGCCAGGGGAGTGCCAAAAACATTCAGTACTTC.

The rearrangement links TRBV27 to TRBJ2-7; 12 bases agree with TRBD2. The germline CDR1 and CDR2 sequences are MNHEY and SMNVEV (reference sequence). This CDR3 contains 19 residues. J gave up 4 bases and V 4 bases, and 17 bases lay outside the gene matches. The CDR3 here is CASSSSRQGRLAGAYEQYF. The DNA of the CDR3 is TGTGCCAGCAGTTCCTCGAGACAGGGACGACTAGCGGGAGCTTACGAGCAGTACTTC.

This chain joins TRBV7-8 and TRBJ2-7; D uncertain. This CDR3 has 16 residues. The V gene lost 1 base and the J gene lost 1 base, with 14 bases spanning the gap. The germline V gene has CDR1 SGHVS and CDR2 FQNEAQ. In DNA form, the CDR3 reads TGTGCCAGCAGCTTAGATACGGGCCCCCTATCCTACGAGCAGTACTTC. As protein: CASSLDTGPLSYEQYF.

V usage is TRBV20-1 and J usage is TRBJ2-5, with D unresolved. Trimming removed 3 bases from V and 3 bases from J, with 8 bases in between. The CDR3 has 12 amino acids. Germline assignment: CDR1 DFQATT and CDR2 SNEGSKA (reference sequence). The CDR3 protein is CSASPGEETQYF. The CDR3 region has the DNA TGCAGTGCTAGCCCCGGAGAAGAGACCCAGTACTTC.

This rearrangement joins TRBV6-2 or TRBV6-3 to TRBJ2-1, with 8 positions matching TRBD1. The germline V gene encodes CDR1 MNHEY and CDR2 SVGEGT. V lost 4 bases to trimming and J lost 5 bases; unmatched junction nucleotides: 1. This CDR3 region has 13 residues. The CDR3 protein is CASSSQGDNEQFF. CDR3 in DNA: TGTGCCAGCAGTTCACAGGGGGACAATGAGCAGTTCTTC.